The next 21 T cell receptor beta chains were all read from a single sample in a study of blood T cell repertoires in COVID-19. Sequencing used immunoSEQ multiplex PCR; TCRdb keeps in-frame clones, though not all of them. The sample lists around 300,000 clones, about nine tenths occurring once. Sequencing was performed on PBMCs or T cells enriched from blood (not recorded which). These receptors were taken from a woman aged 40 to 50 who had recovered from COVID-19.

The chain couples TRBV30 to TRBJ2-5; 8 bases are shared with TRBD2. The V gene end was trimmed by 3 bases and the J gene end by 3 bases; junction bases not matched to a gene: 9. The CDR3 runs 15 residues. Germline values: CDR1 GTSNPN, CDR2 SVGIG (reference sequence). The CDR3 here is CAWSGGALVKETQYF. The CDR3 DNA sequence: TGTGCCTGGAGCGGGGGGGCCTTAGTGAAAGAGACCCAGTACTTC.

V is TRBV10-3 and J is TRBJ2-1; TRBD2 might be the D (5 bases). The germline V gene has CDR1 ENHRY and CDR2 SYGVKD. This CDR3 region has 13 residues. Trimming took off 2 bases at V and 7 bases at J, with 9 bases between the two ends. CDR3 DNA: TGTGCCATCAGTGAGCTATCGGGGAATGAGCAGTTCTTC. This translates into CAISELSGNEQFF.

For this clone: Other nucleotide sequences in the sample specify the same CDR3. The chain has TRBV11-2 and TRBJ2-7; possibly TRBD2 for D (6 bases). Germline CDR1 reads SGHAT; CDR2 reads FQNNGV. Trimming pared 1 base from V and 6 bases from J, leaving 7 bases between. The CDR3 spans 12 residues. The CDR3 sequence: CASSLGRGEQYF. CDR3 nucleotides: TGTGCCAGCAGCTTAGGGAGGGGCGAGCAGTACTTC.

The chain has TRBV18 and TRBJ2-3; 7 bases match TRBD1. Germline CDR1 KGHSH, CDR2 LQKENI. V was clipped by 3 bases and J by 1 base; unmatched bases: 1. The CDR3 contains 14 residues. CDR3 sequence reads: CASSPTGGTDTQYF. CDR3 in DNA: TGTGCCAGCTCACCTACAGGGGGCACAGATACGCAGTATTTT.

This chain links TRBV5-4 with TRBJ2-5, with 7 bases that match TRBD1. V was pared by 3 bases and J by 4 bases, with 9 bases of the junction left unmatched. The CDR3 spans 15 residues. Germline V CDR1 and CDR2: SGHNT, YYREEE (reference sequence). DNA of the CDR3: TGTGCCAGCAGCTCGGGGTTAGGGGGCGTAGAGACCCAGTACTTC. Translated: CASSSGLGGVETQYF.

Here the CDR3 reads CASSLGVGLAYNEQFF. The DNA for the CDR3 is TGCGCCAGCAGCTTGGGGGTGGGGCTCGCCTACAATGAGCAGTTCTTC. J is TRBJ2-1 and V is TRBV5-1; D possibly corresponds to TRBD1 (5 bases). CDR3 length equals 16 residues. Germline V gene data show CDR1 as SGHRS and CDR2 as YFSETQ. Trimming shortened V by 0 bases and J by 2 bases, and 12 bases separated the two germline ends.

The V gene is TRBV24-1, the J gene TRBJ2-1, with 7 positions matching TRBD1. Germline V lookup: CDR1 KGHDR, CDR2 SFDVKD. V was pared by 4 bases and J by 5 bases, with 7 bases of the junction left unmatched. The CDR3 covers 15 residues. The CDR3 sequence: CATSDPGQFHNEQFF. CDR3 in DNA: TGTGCCACCAGTGACCCGGGACAGTTCCACAATGAGCAGTTCTTC.

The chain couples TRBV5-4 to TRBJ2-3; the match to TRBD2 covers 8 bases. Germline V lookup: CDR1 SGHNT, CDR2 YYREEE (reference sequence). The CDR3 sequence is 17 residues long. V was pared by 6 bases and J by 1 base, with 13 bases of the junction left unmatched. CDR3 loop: CASNKAGPREGTDTQYF. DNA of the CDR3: TGTGCCAGCAACAAAGCGGGGCCGCGGGAGGGCACAGATACGCAGTATTTT. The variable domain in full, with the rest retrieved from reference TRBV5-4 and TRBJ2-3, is ETGVTQSPTHLIKTRGQQVTLRCSSQSGHNTVSWYQQALGQGPQFIFQYYREEENGRGNFPPRFSGLQFPNYSSELNVNALELDDSALYLCASNKAGPREGTDTQYFGPGTRLTVL.

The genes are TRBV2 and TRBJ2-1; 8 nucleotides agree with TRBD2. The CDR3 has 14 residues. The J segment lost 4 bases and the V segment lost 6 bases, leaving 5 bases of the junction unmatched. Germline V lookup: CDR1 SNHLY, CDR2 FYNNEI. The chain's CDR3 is CASSGRDFYNEQFF. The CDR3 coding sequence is TGTGCCAGCAGCGGGAGGGACTTTTACAATGAGCAGTTCTTC.

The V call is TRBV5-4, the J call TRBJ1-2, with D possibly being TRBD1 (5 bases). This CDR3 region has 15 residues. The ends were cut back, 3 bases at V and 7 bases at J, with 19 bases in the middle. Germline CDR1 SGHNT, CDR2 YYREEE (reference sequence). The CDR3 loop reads CASSSVGGARVGYTF. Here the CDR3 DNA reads TGTGCCAGCAGCTCCGTCGGTGGGGCTCGTGTTGGCTACACCTTC.

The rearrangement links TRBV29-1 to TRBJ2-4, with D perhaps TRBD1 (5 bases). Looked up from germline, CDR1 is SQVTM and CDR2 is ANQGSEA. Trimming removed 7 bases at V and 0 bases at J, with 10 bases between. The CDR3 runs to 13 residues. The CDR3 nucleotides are TGCAGCGCCGGACACCTAGCCAAAAACATTCAGTACTTC. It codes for CSAGHLAKNIQYF.

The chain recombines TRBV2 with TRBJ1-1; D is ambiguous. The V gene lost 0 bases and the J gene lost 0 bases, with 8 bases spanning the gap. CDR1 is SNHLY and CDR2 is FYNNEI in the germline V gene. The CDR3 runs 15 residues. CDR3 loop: CASSEAPGLNTEAFF. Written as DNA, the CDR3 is TGTGCCAGCAGTGAAGCGCCCGGGTTGAACACTGAAGCTTTCTTT.

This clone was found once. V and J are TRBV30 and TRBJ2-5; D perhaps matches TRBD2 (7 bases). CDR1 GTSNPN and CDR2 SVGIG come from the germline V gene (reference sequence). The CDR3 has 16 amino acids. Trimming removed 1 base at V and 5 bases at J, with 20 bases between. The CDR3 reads CAWSGRGQGIWETQYF. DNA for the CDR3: TGTGCCTGGAGTGGGCGGGGGCAGGGCATATGGGAGACCCAGTACTTC. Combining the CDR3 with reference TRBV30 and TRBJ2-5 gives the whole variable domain SQTIHQWPATLVQPVGSPLSLECTVEGTSNPNLYWYRQAAGRGLQLLFYSVGIGQISSEVPQNLSASRPQDRQFILSSKKLLLSDSGFYLCAWSGRGQGIWETQYFGPGTRLLVL.

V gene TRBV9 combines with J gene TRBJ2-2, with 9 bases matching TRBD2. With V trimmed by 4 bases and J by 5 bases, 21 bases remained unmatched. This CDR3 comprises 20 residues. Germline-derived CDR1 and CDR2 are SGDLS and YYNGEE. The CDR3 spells CASSSSRGLAGGPRTGELFF. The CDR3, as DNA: TGTGCCAGCAGCTCTTCCCGGGGACTCGCGGGGGGGCCGAGGACCGGGGAGCTGTTTTTT. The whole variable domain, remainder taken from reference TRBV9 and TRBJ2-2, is DSGVTQTPKHLITATGQRVTLRCSPRSGDLSVYWYQQSLDQGLQFLIQYYNGEERAKGNILERFSAQQFPDLHSELNLSSLELGDSALYFCASSSSRGLAGGPRTGELFFGEGSRLTVL.

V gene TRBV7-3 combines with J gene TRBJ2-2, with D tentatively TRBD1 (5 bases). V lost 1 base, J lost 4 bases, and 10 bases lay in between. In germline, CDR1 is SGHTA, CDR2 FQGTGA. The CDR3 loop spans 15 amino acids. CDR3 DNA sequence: TGTGCCAGCAGCTTAAGTCCTAGGGGCACCGGGGAGCTGTTTTTT. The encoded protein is CASSLSPRGTGELFF.

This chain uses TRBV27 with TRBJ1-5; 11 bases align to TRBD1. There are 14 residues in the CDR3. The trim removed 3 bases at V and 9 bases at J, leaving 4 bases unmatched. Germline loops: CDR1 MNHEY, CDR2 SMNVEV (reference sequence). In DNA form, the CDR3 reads TGTGCCAGCAGTTTCCGGGACAGGGGGGGGCCCCAGCATTTT. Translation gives CASSFRDRGGPQHF.

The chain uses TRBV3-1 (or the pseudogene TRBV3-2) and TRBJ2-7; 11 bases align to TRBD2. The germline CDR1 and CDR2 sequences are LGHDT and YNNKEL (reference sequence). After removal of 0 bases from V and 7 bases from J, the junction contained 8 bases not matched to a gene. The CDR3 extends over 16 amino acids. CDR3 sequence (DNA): TGTGCCAGCAGCCAAGATCGGCTAGCGGGGGGCTCGGAGCAGTACTTC. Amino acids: CASSQDRLAGGSEQYF.

The CDR3 sequence: CSAPTSTSSYNEQFF. The CDR3 nucleotides are TGCAGCGCCCCGACTAGCACGAGCTCCTACAATGAGCAGTTCTTC. The rearrangement joins TRBV29-1 to TRBJ2-1, with 7 bases that match TRBD2. Looked up from germline, CDR1 is SQVTM and CDR2 is ANQGSEA. J was trimmed by 0 bases and V by 7 bases; bases with no gene match: 9. The CDR3 length is 15 residues.

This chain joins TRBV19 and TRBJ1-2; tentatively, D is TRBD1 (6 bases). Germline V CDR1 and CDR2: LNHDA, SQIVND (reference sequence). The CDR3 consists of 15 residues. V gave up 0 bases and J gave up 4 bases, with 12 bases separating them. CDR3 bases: TGTGCCAGTAGTATAGATCTAGGGGGTATCTATGGCTACACCTTC. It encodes CASSIDLGGIYGYTF.

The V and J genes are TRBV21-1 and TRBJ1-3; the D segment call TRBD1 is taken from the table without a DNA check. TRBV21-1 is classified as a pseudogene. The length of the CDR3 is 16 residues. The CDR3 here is CASSKNRPPSGNTIYF. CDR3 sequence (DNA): TGTGCCAGCAGCAAAAACAGGCCGCCCTCTGGAAACACCATATATTTT.

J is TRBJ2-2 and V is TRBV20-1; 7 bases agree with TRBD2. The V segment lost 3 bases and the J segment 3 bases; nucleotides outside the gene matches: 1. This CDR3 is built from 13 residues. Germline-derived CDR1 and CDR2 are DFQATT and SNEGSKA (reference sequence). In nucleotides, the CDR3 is TGCAGTGCTAGTCGGGAGGACACCGGGGAGCTGTTTTTT. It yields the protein CSASREDTGELFF.